Below are 30 T cell receptor beta chains sequenced from a single sample in a study of T cell responses to AZD1222 COVID-19 vaccine. This table comes from immunoSEQ multiplex PCR, and its TCRdb copy is limited to in-frame clones, with some not included. The sample yields 95,000 to 150,000 clones, 80% to 90% seen once. The sample was peripheral blood, taken on day 0 of MenACWY control vaccination. These receptors came from an adult in good health.

The V and J genes are TRBV12-3 or TRBV12-4 and TRBJ1-1; TRBD1 might be the D (5 bases). This CDR3 is built from 13 residues. Between the trimmed V and J ends, which lost 5 bases and 6 bases, there was a span of 13 bases. CDR3 region: CASSTGRISEAFF. As DNA, the CDR3 is TGTGCCAGCAGTACGGGACGGATTTCTGAAGCTTTCTTT.

This clone has only one observation. The chain is built from TRBV24-1 and TRBJ2-1, with 8 bases matching TRBD2. Germline V CDR1 and CDR2: KGHDR, SFDVKD. This CDR3 is built from 17 residues. The trim removed 3 bases at V and 1 base at J, leaving 7 bases unmatched. CDR3 DNA sequence: TGTGCCACCAGTGATCGACCAAGCGGGAGTTCCTACAATGAGCAGTTCTTC. It yields the protein CATSDRPSGSSYNEQFF.

The chain carries TRBV5-1 and TRBJ1-2; 9 positions agree with TRBD1. Losses at the gene ends were 3 bases for V and 8 bases for J; bases not matched to a gene: 11. Germline CDR1 is SGHRS and CDR2 is YFSETQ. The CDR3 runs 15 residues. CDR3 region: CASSSPGQGSAGYTF. For the CDR3, the DNA is TGCGCCAGCAGCTCACCCGGACAGGGGTCGGCGGGCTACACCTTC.

This clone occurred once. The V call is TRBV27, the J call TRBJ1-5; D is ambiguous. The CDR3 spans 17 residues. Trimming took 3 bases from V and 6 from J, leaving 21 bases between them. Germline-derived CDR1 and CDR2 are MNHEY and SMNVEV (reference sequence). The DNA of the CDR3 is TGTGCCAGCAGTTTTTCCCAGGACGGATTTTGGACTCAGCCCCAGCATTTT. It encodes CASSFSQDGFWTQPQHF.

The chain carries TRBV28 and TRBJ2-3, with D perhaps matching TRBD1 (6 bases). CDR3 length equals 14 residues. Germline loops: CDR1 MDHEN, CDR2 SYDVKM. Trimming took off 5 bases at V and 5 bases at J, with 14 bases between the two ends. The CDR3: CASSTIGTQDTQYF. The CDR3 bases are TGTGCCAGCAGTACCATAGGGACACAAGATACGCAGTATTTT.

The V and J genes are TRBV29-1 and TRBJ1-5; no clear D. V dropped 5 bases and J dropped 5 bases, with 10 bases sitting between them. Germline V gene data show CDR1 as SQVTM and CDR2 as ANQGSEA. The CDR3 spans 12 residues. This chain's CDR3 is CSVKNSDQPQHF. The CDR3 DNA is TGCAGCGTTAAAAACTCTGATCAGCCCCAGCATTTT.

The genes are TRBV5-1 and TRBJ2-7; 13 positions agree with TRBD2. The germline V gene has CDR1 SGHRS and CDR2 YFSETQ. This CDR3 spans 15 amino acids. The ends lost 4 bases at V and 3 bases at J; junction bases unmatched: 4. The CDR3 DNA reads as TGCGCCAGCAGCCTCTGGACTAGCGGGAGCTACGAGCAGTACTTC. This translates into CASSLWTSGSYEQYF.

The chain joins TRBV29-1 to TRBJ2-5; 7 bases align to TRBD2. The CDR3 runs to 12 residues. V was pared by 6 bases and J by 2 bases, with 3 bases of the junction left unmatched. CDR1 and CDR2 from the germline V gene are SQVTM and ANQGSEA. This CDR3 is CSVEGLQETQYF. The CDR3 DNA reads as TGCAGCGTGGAGGGACTACAAGAGACCCAGTACTTC. Full variable domain (outside the CDR3, taken from reference TRBV29-1 and TRBJ2-5): SAVISQKPSRDICQRGTSLTIQCQVDSQVTMMFWYRQQPGQSLTLIATANQGSEATYESGFVIDKFPISRPNLTFSTLTVSNMSPEDSSIYLCSVEGLQETQYFGPGTRLLVL.

The chain is built from TRBV12-3 or TRBV12-4 and TRBJ2-7; the D is unclear. This CDR3 is built from 13 residues. The V gene lost 6 bases and the J gene lost 6 bases, with 15 bases spanning the gap. CDR3 nucleotides: TGTGCCAGCAGGGTCAGCCCTGGACCCGAGCAGTACTTC. Its protein is CASRVSPGPEQYF.

The chain is built from TRBV6-5 and TRBJ1-2; 7 nucleotides align to TRBD1. V lost 0 bases to trimming and J lost 0 bases; unmatched junction nucleotides: 4. Germline loops: CDR1 MNHEY, CDR2 SVGAGI. The CDR3 totals 16 residues. The CDR3 DNA follows: TGTGCCAGCAGTTACTCGACAGGGTTAGCTAACTATGGCTACACCTTC. Protein: CASSYSTGLANYGYTF.

This chain joins TRBV7-2 and TRBJ1-2; the D is unclear. The CDR3 loop spans 13 amino acids. CDR1 SGHTA and CDR2 FQGNSA come from the germline V gene. Trimming pared 5 bases from V and 8 bases from J, leaving 15 bases between. Here the CDR3 DNA reads TGTGCCAGCAGCCCCGGGGAGCCTCGAGGCTACACCTTC. Amino acid sequence: CASSPGEPRGYTF.

The chain combines TRBV5-4 with TRBJ2-3; no clear D. The germline V and J ends were trimmed by 4 bases and 0 bases, with 15 bases remaining between them. The CDR3 covers 16 residues. Germline values: CDR1 SGHNT, CDR2 YYREEE (reference sequence). The CDR3: CASSARAATSTDTQYF. The CDR3 nucleotides read TGTGCCAGCAGCGCCCGGGCAGCCACTAGCACAGATACGCAGTATTTT.

The chain recombines TRBV2 with TRBJ1-5; D ambiguous. The CDR3 has 14 residues. Germline lookup yields CDR1 SNHLY and CDR2 FYNNEI. The V gene lost 4 bases and the J gene lost 2 bases, with 9 bases spanning the gap. The CDR3 coding sequence is TGTGCCAGCAGTGCCACTTTCGGCAATCAGCCCCAGCATTTT. It encodes CASSATFGNQPQHF.

V usage is TRBV18 and J usage is TRBJ2-1; D possibly corresponds to TRBD2 (5 bases). Trimming removed 1 base at V and 6 bases at J, with 19 bases between. This CDR3 is built from 17 residues. Germline-derived CDR1 and CDR2 are KGHSH and LQKENI. In DNA, the CDR3 is TGTGCCAGCTCACCACTAGCGCCCAATTCCCCTCCCAATGAGCAGTTCTTC. Translation: CASSPLAPNSPPNEQFF.

The chain has TRBV30 and TRBJ1-5; D remains unclear. The V and J ends lost 0 bases and 2 bases respectively, with 11 bases between them. Germline loops: CDR1 GTSNPN, CDR2 SVGIG (reference sequence). There are 15 residues in the CDR3. This CDR3 reads CAWSVRGLGNQPQHF. Written as DNA, the CDR3 is TGTGCCTGGAGTGTACGTGGGCTTGGCAATCAGCCCCAGCATTTT. The variable domain in full, with the rest retrieved from reference TRBV30 and TRBJ1-5, is SQTIHQWPATLVQPVGSPLSLECTVEGTSNPNLYWYRQAAGRGLQLLFYSVGIGQISSEVPQNLSASRPQDRQFILSSKKLLLSDSGFYLCAWSVRGLGNQPQHFGDGTRLSIL.

This sequence joins TRBV18 and TRBJ2-7, with unresolved D. Trimming left V 5 bases short and J 4 bases short, with 12 bases between. The germline V gene has CDR1 KGHSH and CDR2 LQKENI. The CDR3 spans 13 residues. CDR3 DNA: TGTGCCAGCTCAGCCGGGTCAAATTACGAGCAGTACTTC. This translates into CASSAGSNYEQYF.

The V call is TRBV7-5, the J call TRBJ2-7; TRBD2, as called in the table, went unchecked against the DNA. TRBV7-5 is a pseudogene segment. CDR3 length equals 16 residues. CDR3 nucleotides: TGTGCCAGAAGCTTACGGGCTAGCGGGAGCTCCTACGAGCAGTACTTC. Its translation: CARSLRASGSSYEQYF.

The chain carries TRBV24-1 and TRBJ1-5; no clear D gene. Germline V CDR1 and CDR2: KGHDR, SFDVKD. Trimming left V 2 bases short and J 0 bases short, with 7 bases between. This CDR3 spans 15 amino acids. The CDR3 DNA sequence: TGTGCCACCAGTGATTCAGAACTTAGCAATCAGCCCCAGCATTTT. This translates into CATSDSELSNQPQHF.

The rearrangement links TRBV7-6 to TRBJ2-2; 8 nucleotides line up with TRBD2. After removal of 5 bases from V and 4 bases from J, the junction contained 12 bases not matched to a gene. Looked up from germline, CDR1 is SGHVS and CDR2 is FNYEAQ. This CDR3 is built from 17 residues. CDR3 DNA: TGTGCCAGCAGCACTGAGCCGCGGGGGGCGGGCACCGGGGAGCTGTTTTTT. Its protein product is CASSTEPRGAGTGELFF.

V is TRBV29-1 and J is TRBJ2-1; no definite D call. CDR1 and CDR2 (germline): SQVTM, ANQGSEA. CDR3 size: 15 residues. The V and J ends lost 5 bases and 0 bases respectively, with 14 bases between them. The CDR3 DNA sequence: TGCAGCGTTCCGGACGCAACCCGCTCCTACAATGAGCAGTTCTTC. It encodes CSVPDATRSYNEQFF.

The gene calls are TRBV5-1 and TRBJ1-4; 11 bases are shared with TRBD1. The CDR3 is 18 residues long. V trimming: 0 bases; J trimming: 4 bases; junction bases outside the gene matches: 8. Germline loops: CDR1 SGHRS, CDR2 YFSETQ. CDR3 protein: CASSLAPLGTGGNEKLFF. As DNA, the CDR3 is TGCGCCAGCAGCTTGGCCCCTCTGGGGACAGGGGGTAATGAAAAACTGTTTTTT.

This rearrangement joins TRBV18 to TRBJ2-3; D is unclear. There are 14 residues in the CDR3. Per germline, CDR1 KGHSH and CDR2 LQKENI. V was trimmed by 0 bases and J by 3 bases, leaving 7 bases between them. The CDR3 DNA reads as TGTGCCAGCTCACCACCCTCTGAAACAGATACGCAGTATTTT. Residues: CASSPPSETDTQYF.

Written as DNA, the CDR3 is TGCAGTGCTAGGGAGGTCCACGAGCAGTACTTC. This sequence encodes CSAREVHEQYF. The chain links TRBV20-1 to TRBJ2-7, with a weak D call TRBD2 (5 bases). V was pared by 3 bases and J by 5 bases, with 8 bases between. This CDR3 has 11 amino acids. CDR1 is DFQATT and CDR2 is SNEGSKA in the germline V gene (reference sequence).

CDR3: CSVDFGMYEQYF. The CDR3 DNA is TGCAGCGTTGATTTCGGGATGTACGAGCAGTACTTC. This chain links TRBV29-1 with TRBJ2-7, with D possibly matching TRBD2 (5 bases). This CDR3 contains 12 residues. Trimming cost V 3 bases and J 4 bases, with 10 bases left between them. Germline loops: CDR1 SQVTM, CDR2 ANQGSEA.

The chain recombines TRBV29-1 with TRBJ2-3, with 14 positions matching TRBD2. V was clipped by 3 bases and J by 7 bases; unmatched bases: 3. The CDR3 spans 14 residues. The germline V gene has CDR1 SQVTM and CDR2 ANQGSEA. The CDR3 DNA reads TGCAGCGTTGACGGGACTAGCGGGAGTAATACGCAGTATTTT. Protein: CSVDGTSGSNTQYF.

In nucleotides, the CDR3 is TGCGCCAGCAGCCTAGGCCCGGAAGCCTACGAGCAGTACTTC. Amino acid sequence: CASSLGPEAYEQYF. V usage is TRBV5-1 and J usage is TRBJ2-7; unclear D gene. Germline V lookup: CDR1 SGHRS, CDR2 YFSETQ. V gave up 4 bases and J gave up 2 bases, with 13 bases separating them. CDR3 size: 14 residues.

This clone came up once. The chain has TRBV10-3 and TRBJ1-2; TRBD1 matches 10 bases. Trimming cost V 7 bases and J 6 bases; bases outside gene matches: 5. In germline, CDR1 is ENHRY, CDR2 SYGVKD. CDR3 length: 13 amino acids. In DNA form, the CDR3 reads TGTGCCATCACGGTGGGACAGGGGAATGGCTACACCTTC. It is translated as CAITVGQGNGYTF.

A remark on this clone: Distinct nucleotide sequences in the sample also encode this CDR3. The chain carries TRBV12-3 or TRBV12-4 and TRBJ1-2, with D hard to call. This CDR3 has 11 amino acids. V was trimmed by 5 bases and J by 2 bases, leaving 3 bases between them. The CDR3 reads CASSLNYGYTF. Here the CDR3 DNA reads TGTGCCAGCAGTCTCAACTATGGCTACACCTTC.

CDR3 region: CATRVAGEGEQFF. The CDR3 nucleotides read TGTGCCACACGGGTAGCGGGAGAAGGAGAGCAGTTCTTC. The rearrangement uses TRBV11-2 and TRBJ2-1; 9 nucleotides line up with TRBD2. CDR1 is SGHAT, CDR2 FQNNGV, per germline. After removal of 10 bases from V and 10 bases from J, the junction contained 11 bases not matched to a gene. The CDR3 has 13 amino acids.

The chain employs TRBV12-3 or TRBV12-4 and TRBJ1-1, with no clear D. Deletions cut 8 bases from V and 0 bases from J, with 7 bases between. This CDR3 has 12 residues. This chain's CDR3 is CASARVNTEAFF. CDR3 DNA: TGTGCCAGCGCCAGAGTGAACACTGAAGCTTTCTTT.